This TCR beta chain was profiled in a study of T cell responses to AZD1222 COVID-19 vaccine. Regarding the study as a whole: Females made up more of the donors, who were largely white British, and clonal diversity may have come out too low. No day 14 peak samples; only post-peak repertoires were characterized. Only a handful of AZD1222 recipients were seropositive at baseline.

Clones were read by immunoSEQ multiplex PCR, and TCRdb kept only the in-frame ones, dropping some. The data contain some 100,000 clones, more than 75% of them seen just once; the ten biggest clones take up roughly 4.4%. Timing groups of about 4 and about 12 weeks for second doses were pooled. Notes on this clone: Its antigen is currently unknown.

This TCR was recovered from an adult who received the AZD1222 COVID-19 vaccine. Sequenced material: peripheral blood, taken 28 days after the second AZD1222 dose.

CDR3 sequence: CASSPRTASYNEQFF. CDR3 sequence (DNA): TGTGCCAGCAGCCCGCGGACAGCCTCCTACAATGAGCAGTTCTTC. This chain uses TRBV11-3 with TRBJ2-1; D might be TRBD1 (6 bases). V dropped 5 bases and J dropped 0 bases, with 11 bases sitting between them. Germline CDR1 reads SGHNT; CDR2 reads YENEEA. The CDR3 totals 15 residues.